The 7 T cell receptor beta chains below come from one sample, sequenced in a study of CD8 T cells in Susac syndrome. Random-hexamer reverse transcription was applied to about 0.5 to 1 ug RNA. TCRdb itself ran the immunoSEQ multiplex PCR reads through MiXCR, one entry per CDR3 protein. Here the sample spans hundreds of thousands of distinct CDR3 sequences, approximately 84% being singletons. The material sequenced was CD8+ T cells from PBMCs. The origin of the receptors is a human donor with multiple sclerosis.

This rearrangement joins TRBV2 to TRBJ2-1; TRBD2 agrees at 9 bases. V lost 7 bases, J lost 9 bases, and 1 base stayed unmatched. Per the germline V gene, CDR1 is SNHLY and CDR2 is FYNNEI. The CDR3 runs to 11 residues. The CDR3 here is CASKRGVEQFF. CDR3 in DNA: TGTGCCAGCAAGCGGGGGGTTGAGCAGTTCTTC. Full variable domain (remainder filled in from reference TRBV2 and TRBJ2-1): EPEVTQTPSHQVTQMGQEVILRCVPISNHLYFYWYRQILGQKVEFLVSFYNNEISEKSEIFDDQFSVERPDGSNFTLKIRSTKLEDSAMYFCASKRGVEQFFGPGTRLTVL.

This clonotype was found a few times. The genes are TRBV6-5 and TRBJ2-1; D might be TRBD1 (5 bases). The CDR3 extends over 14 amino acids. Germline CDR1 and CDR2: MNHEY and SVGAGI. Between the trimmed V and J ends, which lost 1 base and 9 bases, there was a span of 13 bases. The CDR3 sequence is CASSYWTRRGEQFF. The CDR3 coding sequence is TGTGCCAGCAGTTACTGGACCCGTAGGGGTGAGCAGTTCTTC.

This chain uses TRBV3-1 with TRBJ2-1; 8 bases match TRBD1. The V gene end was trimmed by 2 bases and the J gene end by 6 bases; junction bases not matched to a gene: 3. Per germline, CDR1 LGHDT and CDR2 YNNKEL (reference sequence). The CDR3 covers 14 residues. CDR3 amino acids: CASSQRDRGNEQFF. DNA for the CDR3: TGTGCCAGCAGCCAACGAGACAGGGGCAATGAGCAGTTCTTC.

This rearrangement joins TRBV6-5 to TRBJ2-2, with D possibly matching TRBD1 (6 bases). The germline CDR1 and CDR2 sequences are MNHEY and SVGAGI. V was clipped by 5 bases and J by 5 bases, with 15 bases between them. CDR3 length equals 15 residues. The CDR3 DNA sequence: TGTGCCAGCAGTGTACAGGGCAGCATAACCGGGGAGCTGTTTTTT. Amino acid sequence: CASSVQGSITGELFF.

The CDR3 region has the DNA TGTGCCATCAGTTCACTAGCGGGAGGCGATGAGCAGTTCTTC. Its translation: CAISSLAGGDEQFF. The chain carries TRBV10-3 and TRBJ2-1; 12 nucleotides align to TRBD2. V trimming: 5 bases; J trimming: 8 bases; junction bases outside the gene matches: 4. The germline gives CDR1 ENHRY, CDR2 SYGVKD. CDR3 length: 14 residues.

Only one count was recorded for this clonotype. The genes are TRBV9 and TRBJ2-5, with a weak D call TRBD2 (7 bases). CDR1 and CDR2 (germline): SGDLS, YYNGEE. The CDR3 covers 14 residues. With 3 bases removed from V and 5 bases from J, the gap between germline ends came to 14 bases. The chain's CDR3 is CASSEGGFKETQYF. In DNA, the CDR3 is TGTGCCAGCAGCGAGGGGGGGTTTAAGGAGACCCAGTACTTC.

This clonotype came up a few times. The CDR3 spells CASSLQSSNHGYTF. CDR3 nucleotides: TGTGCCAGCAGCTTACAATCCAGCAACCATGGCTACACCTTC. This chain joins TRBV7-9 and TRBJ1-2; no clear D. Per germline, CDR1 SEHNR and CDR2 FQNEAQ (reference sequence). CDR3 size: 14 residues. V lost 2 bases to trimming and J lost 6 bases, with 13 bases between them.